This T cell receptor (beta chain) emerged from a study of blood T cell repertoires in COVID-19. Looking at the study overall: Samples taken during acute and convalescent COVID-19 were collected in the United States, Italy and Spain. Nucleic acid was either cDNA or gDNA, and it came from T cells, B-cell-depleted T cells, or PBMCs.

J lost 4 bases, V lost 3 bases, and 6 bases had no gene match. Per germline, CDR1 GTSNPN and CDR2 SVGIG (reference sequence). The CDR3 totals 14 residues. This clone was recorded only once. As processed by the authors: Amplified reference gene primers provided the basis for estimating nucleated cell counts. Assay: immunoSEQ multiplex PCR; the TCRdb copy retains only in-frame clones and omits some. From that table come the V and J calls and clone size; the DNA was used to work out D and trimming. The sample includes roughly 81,000 clones, around 88% seen only once; the top ten take approximately 39%. This rearrangement joins TRBV30 to TRBJ1-5, with 7 bases lining up with TRBD1. Sequencing was done on a sample of peripheral blood. This clonotype was obtained from an elderly man with active or convalescent COVID-19. The CDR3 loop is CAWSARDRNQPQHF. Written as DNA, the CDR3 is TGTGCCTGGAGCGCCCGGGACAGAAATCAGCCCCAGCATTTT.